This section outlines one T cell receptor (beta chain) sequence together with its context. The entry originates in a study of identical twins. The CDR3 is 17 amino acids. The germline gives CDR1 LNHDA, CDR2 SQIVND (reference sequence). V lost 4 bases, J lost 1 base, and 17 bases lay in between. MiXCR, applied by TCRdb to the 5' RACE reads, yields one record per CDR3 protein. The sample carries 640,000 or so distinct CDR3 sequences, approximately 6% recorded once. Sequencing input: naive T cells sorted from blood. V usage is TRBV19 and J usage is TRBJ2-1, with D possibly TRBD1 on 5 matching bases. This clonotype was sampled from a man between 18 and 29 years old in good health. The CDR3, as DNA: TGTGCCAGTAGTAGACACAGGACCTCAAAATCCTACAATGAGCAGTTCTTC. Translation: CASSRHRTSKSYNEQFF.